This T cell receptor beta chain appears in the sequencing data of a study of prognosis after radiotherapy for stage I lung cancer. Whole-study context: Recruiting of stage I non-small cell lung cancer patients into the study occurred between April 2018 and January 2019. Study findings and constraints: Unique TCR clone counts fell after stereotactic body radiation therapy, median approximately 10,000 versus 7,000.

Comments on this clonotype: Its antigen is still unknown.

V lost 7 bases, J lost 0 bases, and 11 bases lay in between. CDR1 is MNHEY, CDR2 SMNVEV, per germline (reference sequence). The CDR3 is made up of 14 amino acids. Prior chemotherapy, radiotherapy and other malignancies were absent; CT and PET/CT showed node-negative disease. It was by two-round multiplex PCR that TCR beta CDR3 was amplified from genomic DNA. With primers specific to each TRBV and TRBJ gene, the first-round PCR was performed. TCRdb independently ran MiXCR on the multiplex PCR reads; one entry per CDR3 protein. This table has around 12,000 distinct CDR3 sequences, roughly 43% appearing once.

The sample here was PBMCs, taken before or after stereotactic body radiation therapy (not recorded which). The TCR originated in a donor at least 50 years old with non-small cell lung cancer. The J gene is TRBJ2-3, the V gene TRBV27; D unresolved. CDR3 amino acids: CASTKLFSTDTQYF. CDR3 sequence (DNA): TGTGCCAGCACCAAATTATTCAGCACAGATACGCAGTATTTT.